The rows below give T cell receptor beta chains drawn from one sample of a study of vaccination and CD4 T cells after COVID-19. TCRdb independently ran MiXCR on the PCR reads; one entry per CDR3 protein. Of 20,000 to 30,000 distinct CDR3 sequences listed, 43% are singletons. What these receptors recognize is not known. Sequenced material: CD4+ T cells from blood, cultured in vitro. These receptors were collected from a human donor who had recovered from COVID-19. Each CDR3 is given with its conserved first and last residue. D genes are given only for firm matches. Where a row states a size, it is once, few, many or the class of an expanded clone; other rows omit it.

d_call: TRBD2
clone_size: few
v_call: TRBV20-1
j_call: TRBJ2-1
cdr3_nt: TGCAGTGCTAGAGGGCCGGGGGGCAATGAGCAGTTCTTC
cdr3_aa: CSARGPGGNEQFF

d_call: NA
clone_size: NA
v_call: TRBV2
j_call: TRBJ2-3
cdr3_nt: TGTGCCAGCAGTACAAGGGCGGGCGCAGATACGCAGTATTTT
cdr3_aa: CASSTRAGADTQYF

d_call: TRBD2
clone_size: NA
v_call: TRBV2
j_call: TRBJ2-7
cdr3_nt: TGTGCCAGCAGTGTGCGGGAGAGCTCCTACGAGCAGTACTTC
cdr3_aa: CASSVRESSYEQYF

d_call: TRBD2
clone_size: NA
v_call: TRBV20-1
j_call: TRBJ2-1
cdr3_nt: TGCAGTGCTACTGTGATTAGCGGGAGGGGGTACAATGAGCAGTTCTTC
cdr3_aa: CSATVISGRGYNEQFF

d_call: TRBD1
clone_size: NA
v_call: TRBV19
j_call: TRBJ2-7
cdr3_nt: TGTGCCAGTAGTATAGCACATTCCGGGACAGGGTCCTACGAGCAGTACTTC
cdr3_aa: CASSIAHSGTGSYEQYF

d_call: NA
clone_size: few
v_call: TRBV6-4
j_call: TRBJ1-1
cdr3_nt: TGTGCCAGCAGTGACTTGGAACCACCGATGAACACTGAAGCTTTCTTT
cdr3_aa: CASSDLEPPMNTEAFF

d_call: TRBD1
clone_size: few
v_call: TRBV5-4
j_call: TRBJ2-5
cdr3_nt: TGTGCCAGCAGCTTGCAGGGACAGGGGTGGGGAGAGACCCAGTACTTC
cdr3_aa: CASSLQGQGWGETQYF

d_call: TRBD2
clone_size: NA
v_call: TRBV20-1
j_call: TRBJ2-4
cdr3_nt: TGCAGTGCCCGCCCTAAGCGGGAGGGGGGAAACATTCAGTACTTC
cdr3_aa: CSARPKREGGNIQYF

d_call: NA
clone_size: few
v_call: TRBV11-3
j_call: TRBJ2-2
cdr3_nt: TGTGCCAGCAGCTCCTTTCGGGGGACCGGGGAGCTGTTTTTT
cdr3_aa: CASSSFRGTGELFF

d_call: NA
clone_size: once
v_call: TRBV4-3
j_call: TRBJ2-2
cdr3_nt: TGCGCCAGCAGCCTTACGTCCGCAGCTTACACCGGGGAGCTGTTTTTT
cdr3_aa: CASSLTSAAYTGELFF

d_call: NA
clone_size: few
v_call: TRBV28
j_call: TRBJ2-2
cdr3_nt: TGTGCCAGCCGGGAGACTTTCCCCGGGGAGCTGTTTTTT
cdr3_aa: CASRETFPGELFF

d_call: TRBD2
clone_size: few
v_call: TRBV10-1
j_call: TRBJ2-3
cdr3_nt: TGCGCCAGCAGTGGAGTAGCGGGCGGTTACACAGATACGCAGTATTTT
cdr3_aa: CASSGVAGGYTDTQYF

d_call: NA
clone_size: NA
v_call: TRBV6-1
j_call: TRBJ1-5
cdr3_nt: TGTGCCAGCAGCCCCCAGGGACGGACGAGCAATCAGCCCCAGCATTTT
cdr3_aa: CASSPQGRTSNQPQHF

d_call: NA
clone_size: once
v_call: TRBV10-3
j_call: TRBJ2-5
cdr3_nt: TGTGCCATCAGTGAGTCGTCAGGGCGGCAAGAGACCCAGTACTTC
cdr3_aa: CAISESSGRQETQYF

d_call: NA
clone_size: NA
v_call: TRBV6-5
j_call: TRBJ1-5
cdr3_nt: TGTGCCAGCCAGTTAGGGTTGGATCAGCCCCAGCATTTT
cdr3_aa: CASQLGLDQPQHF

d_call: TRBD1
clone_size: few
v_call: TRBV15
j_call: TRBJ2-7
cdr3_nt: TGTGCCACCAGCAGAGGGGACAGTTCTCACTACGAGCAGTACTTC
cdr3_aa: CATSRGDSSHYEQYF

d_call: NA
clone_size: NA
v_call: TRBV2
j_call: TRBJ1-6
cdr3_nt: TGTGCCAGCATTCAGGGGTATAATTCACCCCTCCACTTT
cdr3_aa: CASIQGYNSPLHF

d_call: TRBD1
clone_size: NA
v_call: TRBV7-7
j_call: TRBJ2-5
cdr3_nt: TGTGCCAGCAGCTACGGACAGGGGGCTTACGAGACCCAGTACTTC
cdr3_aa: CASSYGQGAYETQYF

d_call: NA
clone_size: NA
v_call: TRBV7-2
j_call: TRBJ1-5
cdr3_nt: TGTGCCAGCAGCTTTAGGGAACGCCAGCCCCAGCATTTT
cdr3_aa: CASSFRERQPQHF

d_call: NA
clone_size: NA
v_call: TRBV28
j_call: TRBJ1-2
cdr3_nt: TGTGCCAGCACTGCAGGACAGTTGTCCGGCTACACCTTC
cdr3_aa: CASTAGQLSGYTF

d_call: NA
clone_size: NA
v_call: TRBV5-1
j_call: TRBJ2-5
cdr3_nt: TGCGCCAGCAGCTTGGTGGGGGCCCAAGAGACCCAGTACTTC
cdr3_aa: CASSLVGAQETQYF

d_call: NA
clone_size: few
v_call: TRBV21-1
j_call: TRBJ1-1
cdr3_nt: TGTGCCAGCAGCAAGGGGGGGAACACTGAAGCTTTCTTT
cdr3_aa: CASSKGGNTEAFF

d_call: TRBD1
clone_size: NA
v_call: TRBV20-1
j_call: TRBJ2-3
cdr3_nt: TGCAGTGCTAGAGCGACAGGGGGGTTCGTCGTGAATACGCAGTATTTT
cdr3_aa: CSARATGGFVVNTQYF

d_call: NA
clone_size: NA
v_call: TRBV2
j_call: TRBJ1-5
cdr3_nt: TGTGCCAGCAGTGAGGAGGTACCTCAGCCCCAACATTTT
cdr3_aa: CASSEEVPQPQHF

d_call: TRBD1
clone_size: NA
v_call: TRBV15
j_call: TRBJ2-7
cdr3_nt: TGTGCCACCAGCAGAGCCGGGACAGGCGCCTACGAGCAGTACTTC
cdr3_aa: CATSRAGTGAYEQYF

d_call: NA
clone_size: NA
v_call: TRBV7-6
j_call: TRBJ2-5
cdr3_nt: TGTGCCAGCAGTCACCCCGGGTTGTTGGCGGAGACCCAGTACTTC
cdr3_aa: CASSHPGLLAETQYF